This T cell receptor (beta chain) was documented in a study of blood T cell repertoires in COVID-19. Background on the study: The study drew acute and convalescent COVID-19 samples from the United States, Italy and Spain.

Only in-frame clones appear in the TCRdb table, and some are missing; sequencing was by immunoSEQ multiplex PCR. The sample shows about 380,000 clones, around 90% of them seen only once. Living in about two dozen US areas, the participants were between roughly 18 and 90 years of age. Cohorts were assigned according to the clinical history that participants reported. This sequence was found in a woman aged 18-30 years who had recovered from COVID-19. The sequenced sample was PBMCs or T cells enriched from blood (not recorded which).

Written as DNA, the CDR3 is TGTGCCAGTAGTGGAGGCAATCAGCCCCAGCATTTT. Translating gives CASSGGNQPQHF. V and J are TRBV19 and TRBJ1-5, with unresolved D. CDR1 and CDR2 from the germline V gene are LNHDA and SQIVND (reference sequence). Trimming cost V 5 bases and J 2 bases, with 4 bases left between them. The CDR3 sequence is 12 residues long.